These 32 T cell receptor beta chains originate from one sample sequenced in a study of T cells expressing NK-cell markers. TCRdb reprocessed the 5' RACE reads and reports one entry per CDR3 protein, with no DNA. The sample totals 500,000 to 700,000 distinct CDR3 sequences. Sequenced sample: blood T cells: a sorted CD56 or NKG2C T cell subset, CD4+ or CD8+ T cells, or bulk PBMC T cells (not recorded which). These receptors originate from a man between 18 and 29 years old in good health.

V is TRBV5-1 and J is TRBJ2-3; there is no DNA to check the TCRdb D call of TRBD2. Germline-derived CDR1 and CDR2 are SGHRS and YFSETQ. The length of the CDR3 is 17 residues. CDR3 region: CASRDHRGSSSTDTQYF.

This chain connects TRBV28 to TRBJ2-5; TCRdb selects TRBD2, and the lack of DNA leaves this call unchecked. The CDR3 spans 13 residues. Germline V gene data show CDR1 as MDHEN and CDR2 as SYDVKM. The CDR3 loop reads CASTAGGMETQYF.

This chain connects TRBV11-3 to TRBJ2-7; the TRBD1 assignment by TCRdb is unverifiable without DNA. Germline V CDR1 and CDR2: SGHNT, YENEEA. CDR3 length equals 16 residues. The CDR3 reads CASNFQTEDHPYEQYF.

The chain is built from TRBV2 and TRBJ1-5; the TCRdb D gene call, TRBD1, has no DNA to confirm it. There are 14 residues in the CDR3. Germline CDR1 is SNHLY and CDR2 is FYNNEI. CDR3 residues: CASSGAGDVQPQHF.

This rearrangement joins TRBV5-1 to TRBJ2-2; TCRdb's D call, TRBD1, is unchecked because there is no DNA. Germline V gene sequence: CDR1 SGHRS, CDR2 YFSETQ. The CDR3 totals 15 residues. CDR3: CASRRTGGTAGELFF.

The chain uses TRBV3-1 and TRBJ2-7; the D gene TCRdb calls, TRBD2, cannot be checked with no DNA. The germline CDR1 and CDR2 sequences are LGHDT and YNNKEL (reference sequence). The CDR3 is made up of 15 amino acids. CDR3 loop: CASSRLSGSSYEQYF.

The chain employs TRBV10-3 and TRBJ2-1; with no DNA, the TCRdb D assignment of TRBD2 cannot be verified. CDR3 size: 16 residues. Germline assignment: CDR1 ENHRY and CDR2 SYGVKD. The CDR3 region is CAISESYGRARNEQFF.

The J gene is TRBJ2-2, the V gene TRBV12-3 or TRBV12-4; TCRdb reports TRBD1, a call that lacks DNA to check it against. The CDR3 is 17 residues long. CDR3 sequence reads: CASSSGTGSGQTGELFF.

V gene TRBV12-3 or TRBV12-4 combines with J gene TRBJ1-3; TCRdb indicates TRBD1, and absent DNA this call remains unverified. This CDR3 region has 15 residues. The CDR3 reads CASSSRGPSGNTIYF.

CDR3 protein: CAGGTSGNWGTDTQYF. The chain carries TRBV12-3 or TRBV12-4 and TRBJ2-3; TCRdb designates TRBD2, a call that cannot be tested without DNA. The CDR3 is 16 residues long.

CDR3 sequence reads: CATSQRGTGGTEQFF. The chain has TRBV15 and TRBJ2-1; the D call of TRBD1 rests on TCRdb alone, since no DNA is present to check it. CDR3 length: 15 amino acids. The germline V gene has CDR1 LNHNV and CDR2 YYDKDF (reference sequence).

The CDR3 here is CASRRAGGEQFF. The rearrangement uses TRBV6-1 and TRBJ2-1; TCRdb's D call, TRBD2, is unchecked because there is no DNA. The germline gives CDR1 MNHNS, CDR2 SASEGT. The CDR3 runs 12 residues.

The chain uses TRBV20-1 and TRBJ2-6. Germline V CDR1 and CDR2: DFQATT, SNEGSKA (reference sequence). The CDR3 covers 16 residues. The CDR3 reads CSARDAPGPGANVLTF.

The rearrangement links TRBV5-1 to TRBJ2-2; TCRdb picks TRBD1, but there is no DNA to check that call. CDR1 is SGHRS, CDR2 YFSETQ, per germline. This CDR3 spans 16 amino acids. The CDR3 here is CASSLAGQGTAGELFF.

The V gene is TRBV28, the J gene TRBJ1-2. CDR3 length equals 14 residues. CDR1 is MDHEN, CDR2 SYDVKM, per germline. CDR3 loop: CASYLGRENYGYTF.

The chain joins TRBV20-1 to TRBJ1-5; TCRdb returns TRBD1, unconfirmable since there is no DNA. The CDR3 has 15 amino acids. CDR1 is DFQATT, CDR2 SNEGSKA, per germline (reference sequence). The CDR3 protein is CSASLPGDSNQPQHF.

The chain uses TRBV12-3 or TRBV12-4 and TRBJ2-5. This CDR3 region has 18 residues. The CDR3 is CASSLEGITFKYQETQYF.

The rearrangement links TRBV25-1 to TRBJ2-2; TCRdb calls TRBD2, which cannot be checked without DNA. In germline, CDR1 is MGHDK, CDR2 SYGVNS. The CDR3 has 15 amino acids. The CDR3 region is CASSSSGRGNRELFF.

This chain joins TRBV19 and TRBJ2-6; there is no DNA to check the TCRdb D call of TRBD1. CDR1 and CDR2 (germline): LNHDA, SQIVND (reference sequence). This CDR3 region has 18 residues. The CDR3 sequence: CASSLTGTLSSGANVLTF. The whole variable domain, filled in from reference TRBV19 and TRBJ2-6, reads DGGITQSPKYLFRKEGQNVTLSCEQNLNHDAMYWYRQDPGQGLRLIYYSQIVNDFQKGDIAEGYSVSREKKESFPLTVTSAQKNPTAFYLCASSLTGTLSSGANVLTFGAGSRLTVL.

The rearrangement joins TRBV5-6 to TRBJ1-1. The germline V gene has CDR1 SGHDT and CDR2 YYEEEE. The CDR3 runs 15 residues. CDR3 amino acids: CASSLVRGFNTEAFF. The variable domain in full, completed from reference TRBV5-6 and TRBJ1-1, reads DAGVTQSPTHLIKTRGQQVTLRCSPKSGHDTVSWYQQALGQGPQFIFQYYEEEERQRGNFPDRFSGHQFPNYSSELNVNALLLGDSALYLCASSLVRGFNTEAFFGQGTRLTVV.

J is TRBJ2-4 and V is TRBV10-3; the D gene TCRdb calls, TRBD1, cannot be checked with no DNA. This CDR3 has 13 amino acids. Germline lookup yields CDR1 ENHRY and CDR2 SYGVKD. The CDR3 protein is CAIQRTGDNIQYF.

This CDR3 is CASSLGGTKQFF. The chain joins TRBV7-9 to TRBJ2-1; the D call from TCRdb, TRBD2, cannot be confirmed without DNA. The CDR3 loop spans 12 amino acids. CDR1 is SEHNR and CDR2 is FQNEAQ in the germline V gene (reference sequence).

The chain carries TRBV7-2 and TRBJ2-3. The CDR3 is 13 amino acids. From germline, CDR1 is SGHTA and CDR2 FQGNSA. The CDR3: CASSQSYTDTQYF. The full variable domain, completed using reference TRBV7-2 and TRBJ2-3, is GAGVSQSPSNKVTEKGKDVELRCDPISGHTALYWYRQSLGQGLEFLIYFQGNSAPDKSGLPSDRFSAERTGGSVSTLTIQRTQQEDSAVYLCASSQSYTDTQYFGPGTRLTVL.

The chain couples TRBV12-3 or TRBV12-4 to TRBJ2-1; with no DNA, the TCRdb D assignment of TRBD1 cannot be verified. The CDR3 has 17 residues. The CDR3 spells CASSSSPGQGPYNEQFF.

The rearrangement joins TRBV6-4 to TRBJ1-6. This CDR3 spans 16 amino acids. Germline loops: CDR1 MRHNA, CDR2 SNTAGT. The CDR3 region is CAISTPPSSYNSPLHF.

The chain recombines TRBV27 with TRBJ2-2; no DNA is available, so the TRBD2 call from TCRdb remains unchecked. The CDR3 extends over 13 amino acids. The germline CDR1 and CDR2 sequences are MNHEY and SMNVEV (reference sequence). The CDR3 loop reads CASSSGRTGELFF.

This rearrangement joins TRBV2 to TRBJ2-5. The CDR3 contains 15 residues. Per germline, CDR1 SNHLY and CDR2 FYNNEI. This chain's CDR3 is CASSEGVGNQETQYF.

The chain links TRBV29-1 to TRBJ2-1; TCRdb's D call of TRBD2 is untestable without DNA. This CDR3 has 14 amino acids. Germline V lookup: CDR1 SQVTM, CDR2 ANQGSEA. CDR3 sequence: CSVWGLATYNEQFF.

This chain's CDR3 is CASSKGQPNTEAFF. This rearrangement joins TRBV6-1 to TRBJ1-1. The CDR3 runs 14 residues. Germline values: CDR1 MNHNS, CDR2 SASEGT.

This CDR3 is CASSEGNLGNQPQHF. The rearrangement uses TRBV12-3 or TRBV12-4 and TRBJ1-5; with no DNA, the TCRdb D assignment of TRBD1 cannot be verified. This CDR3 comprises 15 residues.

The chain couples TRBV11-2 to TRBJ2-1; TCRdb calls TRBD2, which cannot be checked without DNA. CDR1 and CDR2 from the germline V gene are SGHAT and FQNNGV. This CDR3 spans 18 amino acids. This CDR3 reads CASSFTQKLAGPYNEQFF.

The CDR3 sequence: CASNPRGTSGTNEQFF. The chain couples TRBV7-9 to TRBJ2-1; the TRBD2 assignment by TCRdb is unverifiable without DNA. The V gene's germline CDR1 is SEHNR and CDR2 FQNEAQ (reference sequence). This CDR3 contains 16 residues.